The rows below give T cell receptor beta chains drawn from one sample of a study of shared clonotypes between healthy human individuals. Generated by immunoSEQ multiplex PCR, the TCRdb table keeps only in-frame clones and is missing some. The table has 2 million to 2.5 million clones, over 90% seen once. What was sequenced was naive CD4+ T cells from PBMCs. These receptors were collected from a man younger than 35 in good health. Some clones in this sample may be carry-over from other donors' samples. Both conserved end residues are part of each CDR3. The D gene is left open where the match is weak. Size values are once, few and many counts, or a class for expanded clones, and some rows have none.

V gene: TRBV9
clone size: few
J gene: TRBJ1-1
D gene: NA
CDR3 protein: CASSPVEGRDTEAFF
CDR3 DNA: TGTGCCAGCAGCCCTGTTGAAGGTAGGGACACTGAAGCTTTCTTT

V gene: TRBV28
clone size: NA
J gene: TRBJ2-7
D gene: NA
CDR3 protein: CASRGYEQYF
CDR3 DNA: TGTGCCAGCAGGGGCTACGAGCAGTACTTC

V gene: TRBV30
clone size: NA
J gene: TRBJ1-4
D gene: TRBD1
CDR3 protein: CAWSGGQKNEKLFF
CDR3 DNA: TGTGCCTGGAGTGGGGGACAGAAGAATGAAAAACTGTTTTTT

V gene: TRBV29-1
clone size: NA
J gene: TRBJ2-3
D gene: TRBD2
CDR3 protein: CSVAGSGGPTDTQYF
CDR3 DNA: TGCAGCGTTGCTGGGAGCGGGGGACCCACAGATACGCAGTATTTT

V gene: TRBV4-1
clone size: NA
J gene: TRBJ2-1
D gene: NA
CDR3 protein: CASSQETNEQFF
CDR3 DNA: TGCGCCAGCAGCCAAGAAACCAATGAGCAGTTCTTC

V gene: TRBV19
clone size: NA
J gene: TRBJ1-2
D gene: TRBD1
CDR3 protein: CASSSGQGRLGYTF
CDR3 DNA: TGTGCCAGTAGTAGTGGACAGGGAAGACTTGGCTACACCTTC

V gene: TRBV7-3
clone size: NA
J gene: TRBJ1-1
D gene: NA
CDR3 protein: CASSFKGVSTEAFF
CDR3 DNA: TGTGCCAGCAGCTTTAAGGGGGTAAGCACTGAAGCTTTCTTT

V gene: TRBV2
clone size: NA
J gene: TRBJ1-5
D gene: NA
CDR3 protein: CASSEMGTDQPQHF
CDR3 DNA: TGTGCCAGCAGTGAGATGGGAACTGATCAGCCCCAGCATTTT

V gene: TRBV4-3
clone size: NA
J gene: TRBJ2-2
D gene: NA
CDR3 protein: CASSQEVGQGTRGAGELFF
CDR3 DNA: TGCGCCAGCAGCCAAGAAGTAGGCCAGGGGACGAGGGGAGCCGGGGAGCTGTTTTTT

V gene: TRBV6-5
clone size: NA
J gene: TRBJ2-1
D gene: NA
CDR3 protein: CASSLYNEQFF
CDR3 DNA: TGTGCCAGTTCCCTTTACAATGAGCAGTTCTTC

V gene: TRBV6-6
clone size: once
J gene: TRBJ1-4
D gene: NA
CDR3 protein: CASRVDSLNEKLFF
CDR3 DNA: TGTGCCAGCAGAGTAGACAGCCTTAATGAAAAACTGTTTTTT

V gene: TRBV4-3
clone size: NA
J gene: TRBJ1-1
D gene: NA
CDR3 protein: CASSQLSGTANTEAFF
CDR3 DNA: TGCGCCAGCAGCCAACTATCAGGGACGGCGAACACTGAAGCTTTCTTT

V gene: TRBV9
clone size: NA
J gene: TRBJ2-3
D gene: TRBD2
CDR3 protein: CASSPRTSGSTDTQYF
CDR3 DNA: TGTGCCAGCAGCCCACGGACTAGCGGGAGCACAGATACGCAGTATTTT

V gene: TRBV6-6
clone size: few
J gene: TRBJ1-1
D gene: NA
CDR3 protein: CASSYPTGADTEAFF
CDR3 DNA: TGTGCCAGCAGTTACCCGACGGGGGCAGACACTGAAGCTTTCTTT

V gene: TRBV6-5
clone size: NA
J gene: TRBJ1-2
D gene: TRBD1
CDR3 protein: CASSLRQGGSSRYTF
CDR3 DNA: TGTGCCAGCAGCCTACGACAGGGGGGGAGTTCACGCTACACCTTC

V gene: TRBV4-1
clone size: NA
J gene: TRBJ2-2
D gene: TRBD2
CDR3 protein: CASSQYPEGMGGSWTGELFF
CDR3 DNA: TGCGCCAGCAGCCAATATCCCGAGGGAATGGGCGGGAGCTGGACCGGGGAGCTGTTTTTT

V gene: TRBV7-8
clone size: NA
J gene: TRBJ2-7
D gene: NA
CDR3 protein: CASSLAGVYYEQYF
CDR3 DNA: TGTGCCAGCAGCTTAGCCGGGGTCTACTACGAGCAGTACTTC

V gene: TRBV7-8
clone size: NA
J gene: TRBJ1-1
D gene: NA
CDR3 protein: CASRRGVNTEAFF
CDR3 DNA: TGTGCCAGCCGAAGAGGGGTGAACACTGAAGCTTTCTTT